The following is a T cell receptor beta chain sequence with its context. What it binds is not known. TCRdb's copy holds only in-frame clones and misses some; the assay was immunoSEQ multiplex PCR. Of 150,000 to 160,000 clones listed, 86% are singletons. This sample is part of a study of cytomegalovirus exposure and HLA in healthy donors. Looking at the study overall: According to later analysis, the same platform produced the 90 to 150 validation and several hundred first-cohort repertoires. Study-wide results and caveats: Many donors shared some public TCRs, even though most TCR sequences were rare.

Per germline, CDR1 SGHRS and CDR2 YFSETQ. The V and J ends lost 4 bases and 5 bases, in that order; junction bases with no gene match: 10. There are 16 residues in the CDR3. The receptor's source is a man aged 18 to 29 in good health and CMV-seropositive. Sequences were obtained from PBMCs. V gene TRBV5-1 combines with J gene TRBJ2-1; TRBD1 matches 9 bases. The CDR3 protein is CASSASPGQGHNEQFF. The CDR3 nucleotides read TGCGCCAGCAGCGCCAGCCCGGGACAGGGACACAATGAGCAGTTCTTC.